The clone carrying this T cell receptor (beta chain) appeared a few times. Its target is not known. This specimen comes from a study of T-cell memory formation after mild COVID-19. Study at large: TCR clusters were largely donor specific. Broader study findings: Nothing confirmed that second-wave clones peaking on day 37 were specific for SARS-CoV-2. Some responding clones appeared in pre-infection memory, suggesting cross-reactive memory joined.

The CDR3 totals 15 residues. Looked up from germline, CDR1 is SGHDT and CDR2 is YYEEEE. The V and J ends lost 2 bases and 7 bases, in that order; junction bases with no gene match: 7. Each CDR3 protein is one row after TCRdb ran MiXCR on the 5' RACE reads. Of hundreds of thousands of distinct CDR3 sequences listed, 20% to 25% are singletons. The sequencing sample was made of PBMCs or a T cell subset sorted from them (not recorded which). This rearrangement joins TRBV5-6 to TRBJ1-4, with 8 bases matching TRBD1. The TCR originated in an adult woman who had mild COVID-19 (a few samples of this study predate the infection). Cell type and time point are not known. The CDR3 DNA sequence: TGTGCCAGCAGCTTCCTCGGACAGGGCGGTGAAAAACTGTTTTTT. It specifies CASSFLGQGGEKLFF. The full variable domain, with the rest looked up from reference TRBV5-6 and TRBJ1-4, is DAGVTQSPTHLIKTRGQQVTLRCSPKSGHDTVSWYQQALGQGPQFIFQYYEEEERQRGNFPDRFSGHQFPNYSSELNVNALLLGDSALYLCASSFLGQGGEKLFFGSGTQLSVL.